Included here is one T cell receptor beta chain sequence, with context. Its cognate antigen is unknown. Markers CD45RO/CCR7/CD25/CD127/CD95/CD27 served to sort CD4+ naive, central memory, regulatory and stem cell-like memory cells. Populations obtained by sorting all exceeded 95% purity. The study reverse transcribed the entire isolated RNA, so it sequenced expressed TCRB transcripts. Assay: immunoSEQ multiplex PCR; the TCRdb copy retains only in-frame clones and omits some. The data contain 200,000 to 300,000 clones, roughly a tenth of them singletons. This record belongs to a study of beta chain features in type 1 diabetes. Study-wide results and limits: Sequencing the cDNA could make cells with high TCR expression show up more than they should. Here, the possible influence of HLA type (on TCRB rearrangement) remained unresolved. For Type 1 diabetes patients, all four CD4+ subsets carried TCRB CDR3s that were moderately but significantly shorter.

V lost 0 bases and J 8 bases, leaving 19 bases between the germline ends. Germline CDR1 SGDLS, CDR2 YYNGEE. This CDR3 region has 16 residues. The source material was naive CD4+ T cells from blood. The chain uses TRBV9 and TRBJ2-3; TRBD1 is a possible D gene (5 bases). This receptor was obtained from a man aged 25 to 45 with type 1 diabetes. As DNA, the CDR3 is TGTGCCAGCAGCGTAGGGTCGCCGACCGTCCAGGGTACGCAGTATTTT. Encoded protein: CASSVGSPTVQGTQYF.